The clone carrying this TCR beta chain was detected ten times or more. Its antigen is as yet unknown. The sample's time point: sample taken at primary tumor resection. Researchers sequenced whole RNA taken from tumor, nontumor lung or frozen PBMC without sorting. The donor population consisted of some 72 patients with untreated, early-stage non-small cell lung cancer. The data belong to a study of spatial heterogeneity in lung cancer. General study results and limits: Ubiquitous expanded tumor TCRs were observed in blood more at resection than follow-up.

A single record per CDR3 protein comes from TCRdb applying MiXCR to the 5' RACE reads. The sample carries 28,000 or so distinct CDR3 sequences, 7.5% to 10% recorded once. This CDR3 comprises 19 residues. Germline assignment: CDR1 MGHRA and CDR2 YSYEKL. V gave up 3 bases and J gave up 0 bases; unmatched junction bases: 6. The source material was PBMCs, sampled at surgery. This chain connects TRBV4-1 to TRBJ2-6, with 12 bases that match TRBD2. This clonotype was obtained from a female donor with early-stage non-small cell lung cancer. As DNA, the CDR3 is TGCGCCAGCAGCCAGGGGCTAGCGGGAGGGATCTCTGGGGCCAACGTCCTGACTTTC. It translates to CASSQGLAGGISGANVLTF.